One T cell receptor (beta chain) is described in this entry. The antigen remains unidentified. The PCR made use of 60 Vbeta and 13 Jbeta primers. Repertoires were generated with immunoSEQ multiplex PCR, while TCRdb's copy carries only in-frame clones and drops some. Here the sample spans 100,000 to 150,000 clones, approximately 80% being singletons. The record originates from a study of cytomegalovirus exposure and HLA in healthy donors. At the level of the study: Earlier work reported approximately 110 million unique TCR beta sequences from 150 million to 200 million T cells. Membership in the Caucasian-associated ancestry cluster was found for 75% to 90% of nearly 400 genotyped donors. Whole-study findings and limits: Across donors, sequencing depth was assumed by presence/absence analyses to be roughly uniform.

This sequence was found in a girl under 10 years old in good health and CMV-seronegative. The sample was PBMCs.

The CDR3 DNA reads TGTGCCATCAGTGAGTCGACGGGGGGGAACACTGAAGCTTTCTTT. Amino acid sequence: CAISESTGGNTEAFF. V usage is TRBV10-3 and J usage is TRBJ1-1; tentatively, D is TRBD1 (5 bases). The ends were cut back, 0 bases at V and 1 base at J, with 9 bases in the middle. This CDR3 spans 15 amino acids. Germline assignment: CDR1 ENHRY and CDR2 SYGVKD.